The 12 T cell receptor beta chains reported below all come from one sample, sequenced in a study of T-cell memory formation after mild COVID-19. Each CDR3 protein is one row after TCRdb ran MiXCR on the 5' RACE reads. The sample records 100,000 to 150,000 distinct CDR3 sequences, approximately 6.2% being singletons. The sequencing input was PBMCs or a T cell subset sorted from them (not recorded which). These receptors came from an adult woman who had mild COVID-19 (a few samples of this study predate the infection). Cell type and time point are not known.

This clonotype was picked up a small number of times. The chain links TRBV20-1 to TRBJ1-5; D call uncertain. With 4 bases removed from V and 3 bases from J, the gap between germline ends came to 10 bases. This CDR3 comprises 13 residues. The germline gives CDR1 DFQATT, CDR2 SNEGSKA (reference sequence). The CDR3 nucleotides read TGCAGTGCTAAATTAAGTCCCAATCAGCCCCAGCATTTT. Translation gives CSAKLSPNQPQHF.

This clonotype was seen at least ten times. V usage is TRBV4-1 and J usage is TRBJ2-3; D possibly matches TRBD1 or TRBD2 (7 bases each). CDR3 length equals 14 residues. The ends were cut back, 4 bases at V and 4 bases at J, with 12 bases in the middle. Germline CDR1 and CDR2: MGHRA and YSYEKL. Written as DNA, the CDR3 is TGCGCCAGCAGCCCGGGGAGGGGGCCAGATACGCAGTATTTT. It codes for CASSPGRGPDTQYF.

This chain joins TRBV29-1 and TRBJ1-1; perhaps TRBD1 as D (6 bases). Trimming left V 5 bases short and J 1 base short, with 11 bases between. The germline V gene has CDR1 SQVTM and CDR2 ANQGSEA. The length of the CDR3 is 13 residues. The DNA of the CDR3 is TGCAGCGTTCGTCAGGGGTGGAACACTGAAGCTTTCTTT. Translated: CSVRQGWNTEAFF.

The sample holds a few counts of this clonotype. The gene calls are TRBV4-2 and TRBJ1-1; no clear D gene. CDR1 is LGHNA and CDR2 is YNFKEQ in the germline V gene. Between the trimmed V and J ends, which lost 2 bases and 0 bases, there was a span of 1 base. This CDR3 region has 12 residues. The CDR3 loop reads CASSQLNTEAFF. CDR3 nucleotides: TGTGCCAGCAGCCAACTGAACACTGAAGCTTTCTTT.

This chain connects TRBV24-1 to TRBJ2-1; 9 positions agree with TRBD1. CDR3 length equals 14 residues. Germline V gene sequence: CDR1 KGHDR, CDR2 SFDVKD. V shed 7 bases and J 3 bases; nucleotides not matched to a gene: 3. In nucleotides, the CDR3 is TGTGCCACCAGGGAGACAGGGGGCTACAATGAGCAGTTCTTC. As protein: CATRETGGYNEQFF.

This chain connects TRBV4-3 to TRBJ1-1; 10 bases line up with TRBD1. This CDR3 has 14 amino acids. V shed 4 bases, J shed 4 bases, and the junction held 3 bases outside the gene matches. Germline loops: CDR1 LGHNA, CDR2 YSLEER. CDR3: CASSLTGGPTEAFF. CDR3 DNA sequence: TGCGCCAGCAGCCTGACAGGGGGCCCCACTGAAGCTTTCTTT.

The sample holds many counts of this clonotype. CDR3 DNA sequence: TGTGCCAGCAGTTATTCGAGACCCAACTCTGGGGCCAACGTCCTGACTTTC. Translated: CASSYSRPNSGANVLTF. The chain recombines TRBV6-5 with TRBJ2-6; no clear D gene. The CDR3 consists of 17 residues. Germline V gene lookup returns CDR1 MNHEY and CDR2 SVGAGI. The germline V and J ends were trimmed by 3 bases and 0 bases, with 12 bases remaining between them.

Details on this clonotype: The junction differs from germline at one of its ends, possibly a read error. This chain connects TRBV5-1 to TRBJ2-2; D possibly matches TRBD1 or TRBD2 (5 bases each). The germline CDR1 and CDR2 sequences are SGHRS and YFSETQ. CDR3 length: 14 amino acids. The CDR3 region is CASSPGTNTGELIF. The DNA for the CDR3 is TGCGCCAGCAGCCCCGGGACCAACACCGGGGAGCTGATTTTT.

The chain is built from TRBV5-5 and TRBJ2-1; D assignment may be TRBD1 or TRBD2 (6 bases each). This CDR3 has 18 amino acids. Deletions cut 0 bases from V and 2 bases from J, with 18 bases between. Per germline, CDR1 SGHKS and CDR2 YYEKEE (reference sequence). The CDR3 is CASSLATSGGGTYNEQFF. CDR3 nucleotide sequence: TGTGCCAGCAGCTTGGCTACCTCCGGGGGCGGGACCTACAATGAGCAGTTCTTC.

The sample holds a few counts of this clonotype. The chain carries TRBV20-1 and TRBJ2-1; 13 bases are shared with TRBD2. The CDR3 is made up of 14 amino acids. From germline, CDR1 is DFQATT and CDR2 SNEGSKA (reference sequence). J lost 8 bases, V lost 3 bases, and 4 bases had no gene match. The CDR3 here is CSARGLAGRDEQFF. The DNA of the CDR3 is TGCAGTGCTAGGGGACTAGCGGGGAGGGATGAGCAGTTCTTC.

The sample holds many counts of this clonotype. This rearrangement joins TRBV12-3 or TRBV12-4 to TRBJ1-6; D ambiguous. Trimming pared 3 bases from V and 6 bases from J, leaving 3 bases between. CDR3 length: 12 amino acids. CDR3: CASSFINSPLHF. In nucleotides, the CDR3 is TGTGCCAGCAGTTTTATTAATTCACCCCTCCACTTT.

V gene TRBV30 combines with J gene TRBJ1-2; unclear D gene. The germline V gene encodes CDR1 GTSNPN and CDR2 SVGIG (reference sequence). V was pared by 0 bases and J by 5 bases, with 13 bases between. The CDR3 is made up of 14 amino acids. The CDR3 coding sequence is TGTGCCTGGAGTGTACCGGCCTTTTCGTATGGCTACACCTTC. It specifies CAWSVPAFSYGYTF.